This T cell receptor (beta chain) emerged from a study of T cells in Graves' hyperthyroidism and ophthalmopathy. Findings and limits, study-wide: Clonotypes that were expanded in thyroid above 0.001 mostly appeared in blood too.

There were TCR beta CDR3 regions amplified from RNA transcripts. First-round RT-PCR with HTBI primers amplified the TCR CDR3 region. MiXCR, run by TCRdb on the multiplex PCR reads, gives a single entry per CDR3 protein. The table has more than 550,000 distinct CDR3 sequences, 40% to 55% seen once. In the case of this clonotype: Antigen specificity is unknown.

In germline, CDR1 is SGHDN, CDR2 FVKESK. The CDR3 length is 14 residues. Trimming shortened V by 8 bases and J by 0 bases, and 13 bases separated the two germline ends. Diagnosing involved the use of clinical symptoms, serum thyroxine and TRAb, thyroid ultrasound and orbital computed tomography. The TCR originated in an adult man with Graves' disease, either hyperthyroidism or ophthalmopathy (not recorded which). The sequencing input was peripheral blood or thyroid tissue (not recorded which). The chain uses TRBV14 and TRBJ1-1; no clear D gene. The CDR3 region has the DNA TGTGCCAGCTCTCCCTACACAGTGAACACTGAAGCTTTCTTT. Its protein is CASSPYTVNTEAFF.